The following is a T cell receptor beta chain sequence with its context. Its antigen is still unknown. No base qualities exist here, and no much larger clone lies one base off it. TCR CDR3 regions were amplified from genomic DNA by multiplex PCR using the deep immunoSEQ assay. Genomic DNA extracted from each cell subset was distributed evenly over all wells of several immunoSEQ 96-well plates, and each plate served as one replicate. Each replicate PCR for sorted subsets received about 220 ng genomic DNA, equal to some 32,000 T cell genomes. Purified libraries were measured with a Qubit 3.0 fluorometer, size-checked on a Bioanalyzer 2100, and measured again with the KAPA Library Quantification kit. A separate single-read 150-cycle Illumina NextSeq 550 flow cell was used to sequence each immunoSEQ 96-well plate. The original pipeline was this. The immunoSEQ output contained only junctional sequences without quality scores, so filtering could not match that applied to full-length reads. Sequences were annotated with PyIR, a Python wrapper for IgBLAST v1.9, using IMGT germline references to assign V/J genes and CDR3. Any read was removed if the V/J assignment was weak (E-value above 1e-6), the CDR3 was missing, or the read contained stop codons, out-of-frame junctions, or ambiguous translated residues. V3J clonotypes were defined as sequences sharing an identical inferred V gene, J gene, and CDR3 amino acid sequence. Percentage overlap between repertoires was calculated by dividing the number of shared unique clonotypes by the size of the smaller repertoire. RTK rarefaction, the Chao1 estimator, and Recon v2.1 estimates of unobserved clonotypes were used to assess repertoire richness. OLGA was used to compute generation probabilities for all TCRbeta clonotypes that the gDNA method yielded from four donors. Entries here come from immuneACCESS through TCRdb and include only in-frame sequences with V and J called. Some clones fail to appear in such tables; in the studies checked, an unresolved V gene covers under half of the shortfall, and the cause of the remainder is unknown. The V and J calls and clone size come from that table; D and trimming were worked out from the DNA. Within this sample are approximately 320,000 clones, with 74% of them counted one time only. Clones ranked in the top ten supply 10% of the sample.

Healthy HIV-negative adults with no recently reported acute infections or vaccinations were included as donors. All donors were Caucasian adults living in Nashville, Tennessee, USA. Magnetic negative selection was used to enrich CD4+ T cells, after which naive cells were positively selected on CD45RA and the negative fraction became the memory subset. Blood was collected by leukapheresis, and PBMCs were isolated by Ficoll-Histopaque density gradient centrifugation and then cryopreserved in liquid nitrogen vapor phase. Analytical flow cytometry was used to check the purity and quantity of every magnetically sorted T cell population. From each sorted fraction, genomic DNA was isolated and quantified by UV absorbance on a Nanodrop 2000c. The record originates from a study of shared clonotypes between healthy human individuals (dated by TCRdb to the early 2020s). Study-wide context: The cohort included a few men and a couple of women between 18 and 49 years of age. Per donor, three plates each were used for CD4 naive and CD4 memory, two for CD8 naive, and one for CD8 memory. The study deeply sequenced blood TCR repertoires of five healthy adults to estimate repertoire size and the extent of clonotype sharing between individuals. To increase sequencing depth and limit assay-specific biases, different laboratories used diverse techniques to prepare libraries and sequence TCR repertoires. Per donor, leukapheresis produced somewhere between about 0.9 and 9 billion PBMCs. The full study reports these points: Estimated clonotype richness was generally larger for naive than for memory subsets. About 4.5% of naive CD4, 3.5% of naive CD8, 2.3% of memory CD4, and roughly 0.4% of memory CD8 clonotypes were shared across a handful of donors. Rarefaction of sorted-subset datasets indicated incomplete sequencing despite the large sequencing depth. Pairwise subsampling indicated that sequencing depth was expected to affect the degree of clonotype sharing among donors. Only blood was sampled, and tissue TCR repertoires likely differ from those in blood. Because the study included only a small number of donors, the genetic and exposure-history diversity represented was limited. Higher generation probabilities were observed for clonotypes shared by all four sorted-subset donors than for non-shared clonotypes.

V and J are trimmed by 0 bases and 5 bases, and the gene matches miss 13 bases of the junction. Reading the germline V gene gives CDR1 SGHRS and CDR2 YFSETQ. Inclusive of the bounding cysteine and phenylalanine, the CDR3 is 17 residues long. The CDR3 DNA has 51 bases and is translated from base 1. The sequenced sample consisted of memory CD4+ T cells sorted from blood. According to the study, the label for this sample's cell subset or site signals: CD45RA-negative fraction. The receptor was derived from a man aged 25 to 40 in good health. The V gene is TRBV5-1 and the J gene is TRBJ2-5, and TRBD2 matches 7 of the central bases. The DNA sequence is as follows: TGCGCCAGCAGCTTGGACCGGGACTACAGGCTCGGGGAGACCCAGTACTTC. Translated, it reads CASSLDRDYRLGETQYF.